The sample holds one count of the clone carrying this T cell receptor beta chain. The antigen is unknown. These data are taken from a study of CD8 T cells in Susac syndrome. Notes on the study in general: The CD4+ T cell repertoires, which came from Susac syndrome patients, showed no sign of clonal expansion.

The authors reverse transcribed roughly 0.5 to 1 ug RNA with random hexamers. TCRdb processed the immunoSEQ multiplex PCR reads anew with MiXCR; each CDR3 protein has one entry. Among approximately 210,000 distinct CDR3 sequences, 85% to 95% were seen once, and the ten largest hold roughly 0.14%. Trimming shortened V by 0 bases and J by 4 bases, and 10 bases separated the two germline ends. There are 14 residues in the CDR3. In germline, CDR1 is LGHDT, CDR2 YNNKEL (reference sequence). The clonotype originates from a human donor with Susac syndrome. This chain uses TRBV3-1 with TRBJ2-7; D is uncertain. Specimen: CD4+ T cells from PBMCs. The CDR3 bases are TGTGCCAGCAGCCAAGATCCCCTGACGTACGAGCAGTACTTC. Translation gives CASSQDPLTYEQYF.